This T cell receptor beta chain was recovered during a study of T cell responses to AZD1222 COVID-19 vaccine. The overall study: It was second doses at about 4 or about 12 weeks that were pooled. Study results and caveats: Spike was spanned by vaccine-associated CD4 TCRs, with dominance at 160-218 and 743-854.

In the case of this clone: What it binds is unknown.

TCRdb's table, derived via immunoSEQ multiplex PCR, lists solely in-frame clones and lacks some. The sample lists 180,000 or so clones; around 94% were seen once. This CDR3 is built from 14 residues. The germline CDR1 and CDR2 sequences are MDHEN and SYDVKM. J lost 3 bases, V lost 3 bases, and 2 bases had no gene match. The sample in question was peripheral blood, obtained on day 0 of AZD1222 vaccination. The rearrangement joins TRBV28 to TRBJ2-5; TRBD1 aligns across 9 bases. This receptor was obtained from an adult in good health. The CDR3 nucleotides are TGTGCCAGCAGTTTGGACAGGGGCGAAGAGACCCAGTACTTC. Translating gives CASSLDRGEETQYF.